Each of the 5 T cell receptor beta chains below was sequenced from the same sample in a study of T cell responses to AZD1222 COVID-19 vaccine. The protocol was immunoSEQ multiplex PCR, while the TCRdb copy is restricted to in-frame clones and leaves out a portion. Of tens of thousands of clones listed, around 83% were seen once; the top ten hold 10% to 15%. Sequenced here: peripheral blood, sampled on day 0 of AZD1222 vaccination. These receptors were obtained from an adult in good health.

The V gene is TRBV5-5, the J gene TRBJ1-4, with a weak D call TRBD1 (5 bases). This CDR3 region has 16 residues. V was shortened by 4 bases and J by 0 bases, with 13 bases between the two germline ends. Germline-derived CDR1 and CDR2 are SGHKS and YYEKEE (reference sequence). CDR3 in amino acids: CASSPRGQATNEKLFF. The CDR3 coding sequence is TGTGCCAGCAGCCCCCGGGGCCAAGCAACTAATGAAAAACTGTTTTTT.

This sequence joins TRBV18 and TRBJ1-2, with TRBD1 identical over 9 bases. The junction had 6 bases not matched to a gene; V was cut back by 3 bases and J by 4 bases. Germline CDR1 is KGHSH and CDR2 is LQKENI. This CDR3 spans 15 amino acids. CDR3 in amino acids: CASSPGQGNGYGYTF. The DNA for the CDR3 is TGTGCCAGCTCACCGGGACAGGGAAATGGCTATGGCTACACCTTC.

The chain uses TRBV5-6 and TRBJ1-6, with D tentatively TRBD1 (6 bases). The V end lost 4 bases, the J end lost 6 bases, and 20 bases lay between the germline ends. This CDR3 spans 17 amino acids. Germline V gene lookup returns CDR1 SGHDT and CDR2 YYEEEE. CDR3 amino acids: CASSDNTWGAGNSPLHF. DNA for the CDR3: TGTGCCAGCAGCGACAATACCTGGGGGGCTGGTAATTCACCCCTCCACTTT.

J is TRBJ2-3 and V is TRBV3-1 (or the pseudogene TRBV3-2); TRBD2 matches 8 bases. With 2 bases clipped from V and 6 bases from J, the junction kept 4 bases outside the gene matches. This CDR3 contains 14 residues. Germline loops: CDR1 LGHDT, CDR2 YNNKEL (reference sequence). The CDR3: CASSQLRLADTQYF. CDR3 nucleotides: TGTGCCAGCAGCCAACTTAGACTAGCGGATACGCAGTATTTT.

The chain has TRBV24-1 and TRBJ1-5; D may be TRBD1 (6 bases). Germline V gene sequence: CDR1 KGHDR, CDR2 SFDVKD. Trimming left V 1 base short and J 1 base short, with 22 bases between. The CDR3 loop spans 20 amino acids. CDR3 nucleotides: TGTGCCACCAGTGATTTTCAGCCCACCCCGGACAGTTTAAGCAATCAGCCCCAGCATTTT. This codes for CATSDFQPTPDSLSNQPQHF.